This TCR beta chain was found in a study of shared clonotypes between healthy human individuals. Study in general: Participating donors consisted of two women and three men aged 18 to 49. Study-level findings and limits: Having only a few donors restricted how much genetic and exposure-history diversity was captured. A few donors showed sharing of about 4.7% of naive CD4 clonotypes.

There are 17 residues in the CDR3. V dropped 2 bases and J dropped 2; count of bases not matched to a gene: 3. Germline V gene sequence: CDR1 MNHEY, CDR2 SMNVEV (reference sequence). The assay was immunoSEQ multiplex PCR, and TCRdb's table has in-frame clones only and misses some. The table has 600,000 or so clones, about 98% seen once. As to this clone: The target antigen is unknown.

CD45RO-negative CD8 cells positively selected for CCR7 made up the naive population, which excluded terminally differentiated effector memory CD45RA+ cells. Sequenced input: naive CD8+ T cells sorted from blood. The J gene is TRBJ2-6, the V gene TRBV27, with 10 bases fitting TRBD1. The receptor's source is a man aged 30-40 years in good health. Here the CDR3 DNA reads TGTGCCAGCAGTTTACCGGGACAGGGGACTGGGGCCAACGTCCTGACTTTC. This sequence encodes CASSLPGQGTGANVLTF.